The TCR beta chain under discussion was sequenced for a study of OX40 agonist ivuxolimab in advanced cancers. Study context: Patients received the agonistic anti-OX40 (CD134) antibody ivuxolimab. Dosing consisted of intravenous ivuxolimab at 0.01 to 10 mg/kg every 2 weeks. The dose-escalation cohort was about 86% male, with a mean age of approximately 62 years, ranging roughly 20 to 90.

Patients who had autoimmune disease history or got systemic immunosuppression were left out. TCRdb keeps only in-frame clones here, not all; method: immunoSEQ multiplex PCR. This table holds fewer than 65,000 clones, roughly 91% found once. V was cut by 4 bases and J by 6 bases, with 11 bases left in between. The CDR3 is 13 residues long. Looked up from germline, CDR1 is MGHRA and CDR2 is YSYEKL. This clone came up once. The receptor was derived from an adult with an advanced solid tumor such as melanoma, head and neck, liver or kidney cancer. The rearrangement joins TRBV4-1 to TRBJ2-3; either TRBD1 or TRBD2 may supply D (7 bases each). Sequencing used CD4+ or CD8+ T cells sorted from blood, obtained in a trial of the OX40 agonist ivuxolimab. The CDR3 nucleotides read TGCGCCAGCAGCCCCCAGGGGGGGGATACGCAGTATTTT. This sequence encodes CASSPQGGDTQYF.